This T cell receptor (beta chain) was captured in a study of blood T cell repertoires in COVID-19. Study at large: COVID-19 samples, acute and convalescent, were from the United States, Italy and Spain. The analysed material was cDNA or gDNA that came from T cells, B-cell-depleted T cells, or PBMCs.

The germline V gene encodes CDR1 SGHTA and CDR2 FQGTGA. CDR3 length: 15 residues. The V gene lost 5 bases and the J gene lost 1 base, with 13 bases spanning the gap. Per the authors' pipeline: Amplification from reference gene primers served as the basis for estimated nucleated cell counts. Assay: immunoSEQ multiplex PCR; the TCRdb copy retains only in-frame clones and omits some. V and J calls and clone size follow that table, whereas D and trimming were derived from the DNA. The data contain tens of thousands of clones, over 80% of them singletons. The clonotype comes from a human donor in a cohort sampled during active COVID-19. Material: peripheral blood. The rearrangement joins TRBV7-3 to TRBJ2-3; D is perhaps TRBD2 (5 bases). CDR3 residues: CASSPAGAGTDTQYF. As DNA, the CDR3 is TGTGCCAGCAGCCCCGCTGGAGCGGGCACAGATACGCAGTATTTT.